This TCR beta chain was documented in a study of human T cells and chemical hapten exposure. It was the library that attached unique molecular identifiers to individual cDNA molecules. MiXCR, run by TCRdb on the 5' RACE reads, gives a single entry per CDR3 protein. The sample has under 85,000 distinct CDR3 sequences; less than 9.5% are singletons. V was shortened by 2 bases and J by 4 bases, with 3 bases between the two germline ends. The CDR3 runs to 12 residues. Germline CDR1 and CDR2: MGHDK and SYGVNS. Blood, whole and unfractionated, served as the source for total RNA extraction. This clonotype was observed many times. Antigen unknown. Study conclusions and caveats: Those TCRs sitting above 1 in 1000 frequency stayed the same with DPC sensitization.

This TCR was sampled from a male donor in good health. The chain employs TRBV25-1 and TRBJ1-5; D is undetermined. Written as DNA, the CDR3 is TGTGCCAGCAGTGAAGGGAATCAGCCCCAGCATTTT. It translates to CASSEGNQPQHF.